This entry describes one TCR beta chain. The CDR3 consists of 14 residues. Germline V lookup: CDR1 SEHNR, CDR2 FQNEAQ (reference sequence). V shed 3 bases, J shed 7 bases, and the junction held 3 bases outside the gene matches. PCR amplification relied on 60 Vbeta primers (plus 13 Jbeta primers). Sequenced by immunoSEQ multiplex PCR; TCRdb stores in-frame clones only, minus some. The sample has tens of thousands of clones; over 90% are singletons. The data were obtained in a study of cytomegalovirus exposure and HLA in healthy donors. The gene calls are TRBV7-9 and TRBJ2-1; 10 nucleotides line up with TRBD2. This clonotype originated in a woman between 18 and 29 years old in good health and CMV-seronegative. The sample was PBMCs. The CDR3 DNA follows: TGTGCCAGCAGCTTGACTAGCGGGTCGAATGAGCAGTTCTTC. Its protein product is CASSLTSGSNEQFF.